These 3 T cell receptor delta chains share one sample of origin, sequenced in a study of Vδ1+ human thymocytes. Findings of the study overall: In the thymus, TRG and TRD repertoires looked highly polyclonal with Gaussian CDR3 lengths.

These receptors' antigens are unknown. RNA was extracted from the cells and then reverse transcribed. CDR3 amplicons came from multiplex PCR with pooled V-gene forward and constant-region reverse primers. TCRdb ran CATT on the multiplex PCR reads. The sample contains over 65,000 delta-chain clones, roughly a third of which appear only once. The specimen sequenced was Vdelta1+ gamma-delta thymocytes from the thymus. The subset denotes: FACS-sorted CD3+ TCRalphabeta- TCRVdelta1+ TCRVdelta2- thymocytes. The source of these receptors is a boy under three years old who had congenital heart surgery.

This clone was counted once. V is TRDV1 and J is TRDJ1; 7 bases are shared with TRDD3. The CDR3 sequence is 21 residues long. The junction had 22 bases not matched to a gene; V was cut back by 0 bases and J by 3 bases. Germline V gene lookup returns CDR1 TSWWSYY and CDR2 QGS. DNA of the CDR3: TGTGCTCTTGGGGAACTCAATAAGCGTTTAACCTTACTGGGGATTGCCGATAAACTCATCTTT. Its translation: CALGELNKRLTLLGIADKLIF.

The chain links TRDV1 to TRDJ1, with TRDD3 matching over 13 bases. Losses at the gene ends were 3 bases for V and 0 bases for J; bases not matched to a gene: 22. The CDR3 extends over 23 amino acids. CDR1 and CDR2 from the germline V gene are TSWWSYY and QGS. The DNA of the CDR3 is TGTGCTCTTGGGGACCGTACCCCCTACGCCCCGAACTGGGGGATACGGTACACCGATAAACTCATCTTT. Its translation: CALGDRTPYAPNWGIRYTDKLIF.

This clone was seen a handful of times. The chain uses TRDV1 and TRDJ1, with D perhaps matching TRDD3 (6 bases). Per the germline V gene, CDR1 is TSWWSYY and CDR2 is QGS. The length of the CDR3 is 19 residues. The V end lost 6 bases, the J end lost 5 bases, and 31 bases lay between the germline ends. The CDR3 DNA reads as TGTGCTCTTGGCGGCGTTACATCCCGGCCCGGCTGGGGATGGGATAAACTCATCTTT. This codes for CALGGVTSRPGWGWDKLIF.